These T cell receptor beta chains were read from a single sample in a study of post-analysis software for immune sequencing data. Via MiXCR, TCRdb re-called the PCR reads, giving one row per CDR3 protein. The data show approximately 770,000 distinct CDR3 sequences, roughly 50% seen once. Material for sequencing was blood. The receptors shown here come from a girl aged 5 to 17 with multiple sclerosis. Each CDR3 is given with its conserved first and last residue. Fields, in order: J gene, V gene, D gene, clone size, CDR3 DNA, CDR3 protein. A D gene is named only where the DNA matches it firmly. Some rows have no size entry. The others give once, few or many, or a class for an expanded clone.

>TRBJ2-3|TRBV5-4|TRBD2|few
TGTGCCAGCAGCTTGTCTCGGCTAGCGGGATTCCGCGGCACAGATACGCAGTATTTT
CASSLSRLAGFRGTDTQYF
>TRBJ1-1|TRBV6-2/TRBV6-3|.|.
TGTGCCAGCAGTAAAAGGAGGGACGGAAGGACTGAAGCTTTCTTT
CASSKRRDGRTEAFF
>TRBJ2-3|TRBV5-1|.|many
TGCGCCAGCAGCTTGGAGACTAGATCTTGGGATACGCAGTATTTT
CASSLETRSWDTQYF
>TRBJ2-7|TRBV27|.|.
TGTGCCAGCAGTTTATCTCGGGAATCCTACGAGCAGTACTTC
CASSLSRESYEQYF
>TRBJ2-3|TRBV20-1|TRBD1|once
TGCAGTGCCACCCGGGACAGGGAGGCAGATACGCAGTATTTT
CSATRDREADTQYF
>TRBJ1-2|TRBV19|TRBD1|.
TGTGCCACATCACAGGGGGCCACCGGTGGCTACACCTTC
CATSQGATGGYTF
>TRBJ2-1|TRBV7-6|TRBD2|.
TGTGCCAGCAGCTTAATCAGGGAGGGTGAGCAGTTCTTC
CASSLIREGEQFF
>TRBJ1-4|TRBV7-6|.|few
TGTGCCAGCAGCAGATCTGCTCGGGGGAAGGATGAAAAACTGTTTTTT
CASSRSARGKDEKLFF
>TRBJ2-5|TRBV12-3/TRBV12-4|TRBD2|.
TGTGCCAGCAGTACCGGACTAGCGGGAGAGACCCAGTACTTC
CASSTGLAGETQYF
>TRBJ1-2|TRBV27|TRBD1|few
TGTGCCAGCAGGCCCCTCCGGACAGGGGGCGAGGATGGCTACACCTTC
CASRPLRTGGEDGYTF
>TRBJ2-1|TRBV5-1|.|few
TGCGCCAGCAGCTTCAACTACAATGAGCAGTTCTTC
CASSFNYNEQFF
>TRBJ2-7|TRBV6-5|.|.
TGTGCCAGCAGTTACTCCTCAGCCATCTACGAGCAGTACTTC
CASSYSSAIYEQYF
>TRBJ1-1|TRBV7-6|.|few
TGTGCCAGCAGGTCATTGAACACTGGAGCTTTCTTT
CASRSLNTGAFF
>TRBJ1-2|TRBV20-1|.|.
TGCAGTGCTAAGGGTGCAGAATCGTATGGCTACACCTTC
CSAKGAESYGYTF
>TRBJ2-1|TRBV7-3|.|many
TGTGCCAGCAGTAGTGGCCGGGAGCAGTTCTTC
CASSSGREQFF
>TRBJ2-7|TRBV27|TRBD2|few
TGTGCCAGCAGTTTACGGGAGGGAGGGCGCGGCGAGCAGTACTTC
CASSLREGGRGEQYF